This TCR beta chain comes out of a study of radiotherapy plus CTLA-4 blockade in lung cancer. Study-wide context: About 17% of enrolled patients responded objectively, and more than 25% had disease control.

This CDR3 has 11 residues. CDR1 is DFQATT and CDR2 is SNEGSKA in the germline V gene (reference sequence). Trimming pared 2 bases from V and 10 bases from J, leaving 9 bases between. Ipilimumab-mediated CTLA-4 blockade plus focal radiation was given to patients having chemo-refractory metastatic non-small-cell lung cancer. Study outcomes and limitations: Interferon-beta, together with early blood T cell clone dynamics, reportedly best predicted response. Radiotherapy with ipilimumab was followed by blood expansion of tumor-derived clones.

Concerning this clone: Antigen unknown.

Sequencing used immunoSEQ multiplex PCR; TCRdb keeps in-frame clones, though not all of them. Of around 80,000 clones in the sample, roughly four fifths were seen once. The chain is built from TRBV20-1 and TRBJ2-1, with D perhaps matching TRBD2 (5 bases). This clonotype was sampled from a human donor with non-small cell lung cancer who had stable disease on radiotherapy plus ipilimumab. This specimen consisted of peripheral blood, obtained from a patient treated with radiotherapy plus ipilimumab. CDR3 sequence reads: CSARRTGEQFF. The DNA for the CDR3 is TGCAGTGCTAGAAGGACTGGAGAGCAGTTCTTC.